The 3 T cell receptor beta chains in this list originate from one sample, sequenced in a study of blood T cell repertoires in COVID-19. Repertoires were generated with immunoSEQ multiplex PCR, while TCRdb's copy carries only in-frame clones and drops some. The data hold about 260,000 clones, with roughly 88% observed a single time. The sample was peripheral blood. The receptors here all came from a woman aged 70-85 years with COVID-19, enrolled during active disease.

The V and J genes are TRBV19 and TRBJ1-2, with 7 bases that match TRBD1. With 7 bases clipped from V and 2 bases from J, the junction kept 10 bases outside the gene matches. Germline CDR1 is LNHDA and CDR2 is SQIVND (reference sequence). The CDR3 has 15 residues. CDR3 protein: CASTDNPRGNYGYTF. The CDR3 coding sequence is TGTGCCAGTACCGACAATCCCAGGGGGAACTATGGCTACACCTTC.

V gene TRBV5-4 combines with J gene TRBJ2-7; 8 bases align to TRBD2. The CDR3 has 15 amino acids. Germline loops: CDR1 SGHNT, CDR2 YYREEE (reference sequence). V gave up 5 bases and J gave up 2 bases; unmatched junction bases: 9. CDR3 sequence reads: CASRPGTSNTYEQYF. The CDR3 DNA reads TGTGCCAGCAGACCCGGGACTAGTAACACCTACGAGCAGTACTTC.

This clone appeared a single time. The rearrangement joins TRBV18 to TRBJ1-6; D is unresolved. V gave up 3 bases and J gave up 7 bases, with 10 bases separating them. The CDR3 consists of 14 residues. Germline CDR1 is KGHSH and CDR2 is LQKENI. The CDR3 sequence is CASSPGFENSPLHF. CDR3 sequence (DNA): TGTGCCAGCTCACCCGGGTTCGAGAATTCACCCCTCCACTTT. The variable domain in full, completed from reference TRBV18 and TRBJ1-6, reads NAGVMQNPRHLVRRRGQEARLRCSPMKGHSHVYWYRQLPEEGLKFMVYLQKENIIDESGMPKERFSAEFPKEGPSILRIQQVVRGDSAAYFCASSPGFENSPLHFGNGTRLTVT.